One sample yielded the 17 T cell receptor beta chains listed below, sequenced in a study of T cell responses to AZD1222 COVID-19 vaccine. The repertoire was sequenced with immunoSEQ multiplex PCR; TCRdb's copy has only in-frame clones and lacks some. The sample has about 78,000 clones; just over 90% are singletons. Sequenced here: peripheral blood, sampled 28 days after the second AZD1222 dose. The receptor source for this set is an adult who received the AZD1222 COVID-19 vaccine.

For the CDR3, the DNA is TGCGCCAGCAGCTTGGGGGTGAACAATCAGCCCCAGCATTTT. The encoded protein is CASSLGVNNQPQHF. The rearrangement joins TRBV5-1 to TRBJ1-5; no clear D gene. Germline lookup yields CDR1 SGHRS and CDR2 YFSETQ. This CDR3 has 14 residues. Trimming stripped 0 bases from V and 3 bases from J, with 7 bases between.

Turning to this clone: This CDR3 is also generated by other DNA sequences in the sample. The chain is built from TRBV10-3 and TRBJ1-5; no firm D call. The ends were cut back, 11 bases at V and 5 bases at J, with 19 bases in the middle. Germline V gene data show CDR1 as ENHRY and CDR2 as SYGVKD. This CDR3 comprises 14 residues. The CDR3 bases are TGTGCCGGCAGGTGGCGCGTAGAGGATCAGCCCCAGCATTTT. Protein: CAGRWRVEDQPQHF.

The chain joins TRBV5-5 to TRBJ2-3; weak D call: TRBD1 (5 bases). V was cut by 1 base and J by 5 bases, with 14 bases left in between. Germline lookup yields CDR1 SGHKS and CDR2 YYEKEE (reference sequence). The CDR3 length is 15 residues. The CDR3 reads CASSLSARAGDTQYF. CDR3 coding DNA: TGTGCCAGCAGCTTGTCGGCCAGGGCAGGAGATACGCAGTATTTT.

The gene calls are TRBV9 and TRBJ2-1; 9 bases agree with TRBD1. After removal of 4 bases from V and 0 bases from J, the junction contained 5 bases not matched to a gene. CDR1 is SGDLS, CDR2 YYNGEE, per germline. This CDR3 region has 16 residues. CDR3 coding DNA: TGTGCCAGCAGCTCGGGGACAGGGAGCTCCTACAATGAGCAGTTCTTC. The encoded protein is CASSSGTGSSYNEQFF.

The chain has TRBV5-6 and TRBJ2-1, with 8 bases fitting TRBD2. Trimming at V came to 0 bases and at J to 5 bases, leaving 13 bases not matched to a gene. Germline V gene lookup returns CDR1 SGHDT and CDR2 YYEEEE. The CDR3 length is 18 residues. CDR3 amino acids: CASSLAASGYASDNEQFF. The CDR3 bases are TGTGCCAGCAGCTTGGCCGCTAGCGGGTATGCATCCGACAATGAGCAGTTCTTC.

The chain employs TRBV11-3 and TRBJ2-2; perhaps TRBD2 as D (6 bases). V was trimmed by 0 bases and J by 4 bases, leaving 21 bases between them. The CDR3 has 19 residues. CDR1 SGHNT and CDR2 YENEEA come from the germline V gene. The CDR3 protein is CASSLDLMWASETTGELFF. The CDR3, as DNA: TGTGCCAGCAGCTTAGATCTAATGTGGGCTAGCGAGACCACCGGGGAGCTGTTTTTT.

The chain links TRBV27 to TRBJ1-2; D perhaps matches TRBD1 (6 bases). Germline CDR1 MNHEY, CDR2 SMNVEV (reference sequence). The CDR3 consists of 14 residues. Trimming pared 6 bases from V and 3 bases from J, leaving 14 bases between. CDR3 region: CASSPRGADYGYTF. In DNA form, the CDR3 reads TGTGCCAGCAGCCCCAGGGGCGCAGACTATGGCTACACCTTC.

The CDR3 DNA is TGTGCCAGCAGCCTCGGGGGCTTCGATGAGCAGTTCTTC. It specifies CASSLGGFDEQFF. The chain links TRBV7-3 to TRBJ2-1, with D perhaps being TRBD1 or TRBD2 (6 bases each). Trimming stripped 5 bases from V and 8 bases from J, with 13 bases between. Germline V gene sequence: CDR1 SGHTA, CDR2 FQGTGA. The CDR3 loop spans 13 amino acids.

V usage is TRBV30 and J usage is TRBJ2-3; 7 bases fit TRBD1. Trimming at V came to 5 bases and at J to 2 bases, leaving 7 bases not matched to a gene. This CDR3 contains 14 residues. Germline V gene data show CDR1 as GTSNPN and CDR2 as SVGIG (reference sequence). The CDR3 bases are TGTGCCTGGGGGACAGCCTTTTACACAGATACGCAGTATTTT. It codes for CAWGTAFYTDTQYF.

This clone has a single count. V gene TRBV27 combines with J gene TRBJ2-2, with a weak D call TRBD1 (6 bases). The CDR3 length is 15 residues. Trimming took 2 bases from V and 5 from J, leaving 12 bases between them. From germline, CDR1 is MNHEY and CDR2 SMNVEV (reference sequence). The CDR3: CASSLPPQGTGELFF. For the CDR3, the DNA is TGTGCCAGCAGTTTACCCCCCCAGGGGACCGGGGAGCTGTTTTTT.

This chain connects TRBV24-1 to TRBJ1-1; D not certain. The CDR3 covers 12 residues. Germline lookup yields CDR1 KGHDR and CDR2 SFDVKD. V lost 3 bases and J lost 4, with 5 bases in between. CDR3 coding DNA: TGTGCCACCAGTGATGGAGTCACTGAAGCTTTCTTT. This codes for CATSDGVTEAFF.

V usage is TRBV11-2 and J usage is TRBJ1-6; no reliable D call. Trimming removed 3 bases from V and 7 bases from J, with 4 bases in between. The CDR3 sequence is 12 residues long. The germline V gene has CDR1 SGHAT and CDR2 FQNNGV. The CDR3 is CASSFQNSPLHF. The CDR3, as DNA: TGTGCCAGCAGCTTCCAAAATTCACCCCTCCACTTT.

V gene TRBV6-6 combines with J gene TRBJ2-7, with TRBD1 identical over 9 bases. Losses at the gene ends were 7 bases for V and 2 bases for J; bases not matched to a gene: 6. Germline loops: CDR1 MNHNY, CDR2 SVGAGI (reference sequence). The CDR3 runs to 14 residues. The chain's CDR3 is CASNLGQGPYEQYF. CDR3 bases: TGTGCCAGCAACCTGGGACAGGGACCCTACGAGCAGTACTTC.

The rearrangement joins TRBV18 to TRBJ2-7; D ambiguous. The CDR3 runs 16 residues. The V gene lost 3 bases and the J gene lost 0 bases, with 15 bases spanning the gap. Germline lookup yields CDR1 KGHSH and CDR2 LQKENI. Written as DNA, the CDR3 is TGTGCCAGCTCACCGCCGCAACGCCTGAGCTCCTACGAGCAGTACTTC. The encoded protein is CASSPPQRLSSYEQYF.

This clone came up a few times. The CDR3 spells CASSRDGGNTEAFF. CDR3 bases: TGTGCCAGCAGCCGGGACGGTGGAAACACTGAAGCTTTCTTT. This chain joins TRBV11-2 and TRBJ1-1, with a weak D call TRBD1 (5 bases). There are 14 residues in the CDR3. V was pared by 5 bases and J by 2 bases, with 12 bases between. Per germline, CDR1 SGHAT and CDR2 FQNNGV.

This chain uses TRBV12-5 with TRBJ2-7; the D call may be TRBD1 or TRBD2 (5 bases each). The CDR3 sequence is 13 residues long. Per germline, CDR1 LGHNT and CDR2 FRNRAP. Trimming stripped 6 bases from V and 2 bases from J, with 11 bases between. The CDR3, as DNA: TGTGCTAGTGGGGGGGACGGACCCTACGAGCAGTACTTC. It translates to CASGGDGPYEQYF.

This rearrangement joins TRBV18 to TRBJ2-1; D remains ambiguous. The CDR3 loop spans 12 amino acids. Germline V lookup: CDR1 KGHSH, CDR2 LQKENI. V was shortened by 4 bases and J by 5 bases, with 6 bases between the two germline ends. The CDR3, as DNA: TGTGCCAGCTCACTTTACAACAATGAGCAGTTCTTC. It encodes CASSLYNNEQFF.